This T cell receptor beta chain is drawn from a study of beta chain features in type 1 diabetes. General study findings and limits: PCR might favor shorter templates, but any such skew would affect patients and controls equally.

Expressed TCRB transcripts got sequenced, as all isolated RNA was reverse transcribed. The protocol was immunoSEQ multiplex PCR, while the TCRdb copy is restricted to in-frame clones and leaves out a portion. The table lists 900,000 or so clones, roughly 15% of them singletons. V was clipped by 3 bases and J by 5 bases, with 10 bases between them. Germline V CDR1 and CDR2: MNHEY, SMNVEV (reference sequence). The CDR3 totals 13 residues. Of note for this clone: Its antigen is still unknown.

J is TRBJ2-5 and V is TRBV27; D ambiguous. Sequencing used naive CD4+ T cells from blood. The clonotype was recovered from a young woman in good health. The CDR3 region is CASSFRPRETQYF. CDR3 coding DNA: TGTGCCAGCAGTTTCCGCCCCCGGGAGACCCAGTACTTC.